These 15 T cell receptor beta chains share one sample of origin, sequenced in a study of CD8 T cells in ankylosing spondylitis. TCRdb ran MiXCR on the 5' RACE reads and lists one entry per CDR3 protein. The sample includes 250,000 to 300,000 distinct CDR3 sequences, about 20% of them seen just once. Specimen: blood, either unsorted or a sorted T cell fraction (not recorded which). These receptors originate from a male donor with ankylosing spondylitis or in good health (not recorded which).

The V call is TRBV14, the J call TRBJ2-6; unclear D gene. V lost 4 bases to trimming and J lost 1 base, with 8 bases between them. CDR1 is SGHDN, CDR2 FVKESK, per germline. The CDR3 covers 15 residues. In DNA, the CDR3 is TGTGCCAGCAGCCCCTCCGGATCTGGGGCCAACGTCCTGACTTTC. It encodes CASSPSGSGANVLTF.

This clonotype was counted many times. V usage is TRBV7-6 and J usage is TRBJ1-1; D uncertain. Between the trimmed V and J ends, which lost 1 base and 2 bases, there was a span of 5 bases. The CDR3 sequence is 13 residues long. Germline-derived CDR1 and CDR2 are SGHVS and FNYEAQ. CDR3 in amino acids: CASSLGANTEAFF. As DNA, the CDR3 is TGTGCCAGCAGCTTAGGGGCAAACACTGAAGCTTTCTTT. Supplemented by reference TRBV7-6 and TRBJ1-1, the full variable domain reads GAGVSQSPRYKVTKRGQDVALRCDPISGHVSLYWYRQALGQGPEFLTYFNYEAQQDKSGLPNDRFSAERPEGSISTLTIQRTEQRDSAMYRCASSLGANTEAFFGQGTRLTVV.

This clonotype was detected many times. This chain joins TRBV20-1 and TRBJ2-4, with 8 bases aligning to TRBD2. The length of the CDR3 is 16 residues. The ends lost 5 bases at V and 0 bases at J; junction bases unmatched: 9. Germline CDR1 and CDR2: DFQATT and SNEGSKA (reference sequence). In DNA, the CDR3 is TGCAGTGCTGATCCGCGGGAGGCCCTAGCCAAAAACATTCAGTACTTC. Its translation: CSADPREALAKNIQYF.

This chain joins TRBV6-5 and TRBJ1-1; D is unclear. Between the trimmed V and J ends, which lost 0 bases and 4 bases, there was a span of 12 bases. Germline values: CDR1 MNHEY, CDR2 SVGAGI. This CDR3 contains 15 residues. The CDR3 nucleotides are TGTGCCAGCAGTTACTCAGTTACGGCTCCCACTGAAGCTTTCTTT. Its translation: CASSYSVTAPTEAFF.

This clonotype was counted between two and nine times. The chain has TRBV7-2 and TRBJ2-3, with 12 nucleotides matching TRBD2. From germline, CDR1 is SGHTA and CDR2 FQGNSA. V was clipped by 5 bases and J by 6 bases; unmatched bases: 12. There are 17 residues in the CDR3. The CDR3 loop is CASSLVPTSGGWDTQYF. The CDR3 region has the DNA TGTGCCAGCAGCCTAGTCCCGACTAGCGGGGGTTGGGATACGCAGTATTTT.

This clonotype was detected many times. The chain carries TRBV5-1 and TRBJ1-5; D is perhaps TRBD1 (5 bases). Germline V gene sequence: CDR1 SGHRS, CDR2 YFSETQ. V gave up 0 bases and J gave up 6 bases, with 13 bases separating them. This CDR3 comprises 15 residues. CDR3 amino acids: CASSLAGQGGQPQHF. As DNA, the CDR3 is TGCGCCAGCAGCTTGGCTGGCCAGGGCGGTCAGCCCCAGCATTTT.

The chain combines TRBV12-3 or TRBV12-4 with TRBJ1-1; the D gene is possibly TRBD1 (6 bases). The CDR3 runs to 13 residues. Trimming removed 6 bases at V and 4 bases at J, with 12 bases between. Written as DNA, the CDR3 is TGTGCCAGCAGCATAAGGGGGGGCACTGAAGCTTTCTTT. It codes for CASSIRGGTEAFF.

This clonotype was detected a few times. The genes are TRBV21-1 and TRBJ2-4; TRBD1, the table's D call, was not compared with the DNA. TRBV21-1 is labeled a pseudogene. The CDR3 totals 16 residues. CDR3 region: CASSIGQGPAKNIQYF. The CDR3 region has the DNA TGTGCCAGCAGCATTGGACAGGGGCCTGCCAAAAACATTCAGTACTTC.

This clonotype has a handful of counts. This chain connects TRBV16 to TRBJ1-5; 8 bases are shared with TRBD1. The ends lost 0 bases at V and 6 bases at J; junction bases unmatched: 4. Germline assignment: CDR1 KGHSY and CDR2 FQNENV. This CDR3 spans 15 amino acids. This CDR3 is CASSQSPDRAQPQHF. As DNA, the CDR3 is TGTGCCAGCAGCCAATCGCCGGACAGGGCTCAGCCCCAGCATTTT.

The V gene is TRBV7-8, the J gene TRBJ1-2; 8 bases align to TRBD1. CDR3 size: 13 residues. Germline V gives CDR1 SGHVS, CDR2 FQNEAQ. V shed 6 bases, J shed 4 bases, and the junction held 4 bases outside the gene matches. CDR3 sequence (DNA): TGTGCCAGCAGTCAGGGGGCCCTCTATGGCTACACCTTC. Its translation: CASSQGALYGYTF.

This clonotype was found many times. The chain links TRBV12-3 or TRBV12-4 to TRBJ2-1, with D maybe TRBD1 (6 bases). Trimming removed 6 bases at V and 4 bases at J, with 13 bases between. CDR3 length: 14 residues. The CDR3 bases are TGTGCCAGCAGACCGGGACACCGGTACAATGAGCAGTTCTTC. This translates into CASRPGHRYNEQFF.

This clonotype was seen a few times. The V gene is TRBV20-1, the J gene TRBJ1-2; TRBD1 agrees at 9 bases. Germline values: CDR1 DFQATT, CDR2 SNEGSKA (reference sequence). V dropped 3 bases and J dropped 8; count of bases not matched to a gene: 10. The CDR3 runs to 14 residues. The CDR3 sequence: CSASSIQGASGYTF. The CDR3, as DNA: TGCAGTGCTAGCTCGATACAGGGGGCCAGCGGCTACACCTTC.

This rearrangement joins TRBV7-9 to TRBJ2-7; 14 bases line up with TRBD2. Germline V gives CDR1 SEHNR, CDR2 FQNEAQ (reference sequence). The CDR3 is made up of 16 amino acids. The junction had 5 bases not matched to a gene; V was cut back by 5 bases and J by 2 bases. CDR3 amino acids: CASSKGLAGVTYEQYV. The CDR3 DNA reads TGTGCCAGCAGCAAGGGACTAGCGGGAGTCACCTACGAGCAGTACGTC.

Only a few counts were recorded for this clonotype. The CDR3 reads CASSLSGGGGYGYTF. For the CDR3, the DNA is TGTGCCAGCAGCTTGTCTGGCGGGGGTGGCTATGGCTACACCTTC. The chain is built from TRBV5-5 and TRBJ1-2, with D possibly TRBD1 on 5 matching bases. Germline-derived CDR1 and CDR2 are SGHKS and YYEKEE (reference sequence). The V gene lost 1 base and the J gene lost 4 bases, with 14 bases spanning the gap. The CDR3 spans 15 residues.

The chain is built from TRBV7-2 and TRBJ2-4; 8 nucleotides match TRBD1. V lost 3 bases, J lost 0 bases, and 1 base stayed unmatched. Germline V gene lookup returns CDR1 SGHTA and CDR2 FQGNSA. This CDR3 region has 15 residues. For the CDR3, the DNA is TGTGCCAGCAGCTTGGACAGGGCAGCCAAAAACATTCAGTACTTC. It is translated as CASSLDRAAKNIQYF.